The T cell receptor beta chain under discussion was sequenced for a study of blood T cells in healthy people across ages. Then a second PCR, running roughly 6 to 12 cycles, was carried out with a sample-barcoded 5' primer and a J-beta primer mix. Via MiXCR, TCRdb re-called the 5' RACE reads, giving one row per CDR3 protein. In the table there are 1.5 million to 2 million distinct CDR3 sequences, almost 35% of which are singletons. The study drew donors from healthy Caucasian individuals in Russia aged 6 to 90. Unmatched junction bases numbered 12, after V lost 0 bases and J lost 15 bases. CDR1 SGHAT and CDR2 FQNNGV come from the germline V gene. The CDR3 has 15 residues.

The rearrangement joins TRBV11-2 to TRBJ2-1, with TRBD2 matching over 9 bases. The sequencing sample was made of blood. The clonotype was recovered from a woman younger than 45 in good health. CDR3 loop: CASSLDGREGNVWFF. The CDR3 DNA is TGTGCCAGCAGCTTAGATGGGCGGGAGGGCAATGTTTGGTTCTTC.